This T cell receptor (beta chain) comes out of a study of PD-L1 blockade in urothelial cancer. Repertoires were generated with immunoSEQ multiplex PCR, while TCRdb's copy carries only in-frame clones and drops some. The sample consists of roughly 36,000 clones, approximately 90% of them appearing once. Looked up from germline, CDR1 is LGHNA and CDR2 is YNFKEQ. The CDR3 runs 15 residues. Remarks on this clone: A read error may produce the germline difference seen at one junction end.

The source material was PBMCs, sampled around atezolizumab (anti-PD-L1) treatment. This chain links TRBV4-2 with TRBJ2-1, with 8 bases lining up with TRBD1. This clonotype originated in a man in his 60s with urothelial cancer. The CDR3 DNA follows: TGTGCCAGCAGTCAAGGACAGGGTGGGAACAATGAGCAGTTCTTC. Protein product: CASSQGQGGNNEQFF.